These T cell receptor beta chains were read from a single sample in a study of shared clonotypes between healthy human individuals. TCRdb's table, derived via immunoSEQ multiplex PCR, lists solely in-frame clones and lacks some. Among around 2,000,000 clones listed, about 95% were seen once. Input material: naive CD4+ T cells sorted from blood. Receptors were obtained from a man between 18 and 29 years old in good health. The CDR3 runs from the conserved cysteine through the conserved F or W. D genes are given only for firm matches. For some rows the clone size is stated as once, few or many, or as a class when expanded; others skip it.

j_call clone_size v_call d_call cdr3_nt cdr3_aa
TRBJ1-1 - TRBV27 TRBD1 TGTGCCAGCAGTATCCGTCCGACAGGGCGTGGCACTGAAGCTTTCTTT CASSIRPTGRGTEAFF
TRBJ1-2 - TRBV5-1 TRBD1 TGCGCCAGCAGCCGGGGACAGAACTATGGCTACACCTTC CASSRGQNYGYTF
TRBJ1-5 - TRBV18 - TGTGCCAGCTCAACCACTAATAGCAATCAGCCCCAGCATTTT CASSTTNSNQPQHF
TRBJ2-7 - TRBV6-6 - TGTGCCAGCAGTTACGTTCTGGGCGAGCAGTACTTC CASSYVLGEQYF
TRBJ1-4 - TRBV12-5 TRBD1 TGTGCTAGTGGTTCTTCCGGGACAGGATGGGTCGCGGATGAAAAACTGTTTTTT CASGSSGTGWVADEKLFF
TRBJ2-7 - TRBV29-1 - TGCAGCGTTGTTATGGCTCCCCTGCAGTACTTC CSVVMAPLQYF
TRBJ1-6 - TRBV11-2 - TGTGCCAGCAGCCTCTCGGAGGGGAGTTCACCCCTCCACTTT CASSLSEGSSPLHF
TRBJ2-2 - TRBV11-3 TRBD1 TGTGCCAGCAGCTTGGACAGGGGGAACACCGGGGAGCTGTTTTTT CASSLDRGNTGELFF
TRBJ1-4 - TRBV4-1 TRBD1 TGCGCCAGCAGCCCTAACTGGCAGGGGGCTAATGAAAAACTGTTTTTT CASSPNWQGANEKLFF
TRBJ2-7 - TRBV11-2 - TGTGCCAGCAGCTCCTCAGGGAACGAGCAGTACTTC CASSSSGNEQYF
TRBJ2-7 - TRBV10-3 TRBD1 TGTGCCATCAGTGAAAACAGGGGGCTGGGGGAGCAGTACTTC CAISENRGLGEQYF
TRBJ2-5 - TRBV5-4 - TGTGCCAGCAGCTTGCTGGACAAGGAGACCCAGTACTTC CASSLLDKETQYF
TRBJ2-2 - TRBV12-5 - TGTGCTAGTGGCCGAGGTACTCCGAACACCGGGGAGCTGTTTTTT CASGRGTPNTGELFF
TRBJ2-7 - TRBV9 - TGTGCCAGCAGCGTGGGGGACACTAACTCCTACGAGCAGTACTTC CASSVGDTNSYEQYF
TRBJ1-1 once TRBV18 - TGTGCCAGCTCACCGCCCCGGGGAGGGAACACTGAAGCTTTCTTT CASSPPRGGNTEAFF
TRBJ1-4 - TRBV10-3 - TGTGCCATCAGTGAGTCGGGCGGGTCCCTTAATGAAAAACTGTTTTTT CAISESGGSLNEKLFF
TRBJ2-3 - TRBV2 - TGTGCCAACTCTTTGGACTACCTCGGCCCACAGTATTTT CANSLDYLGPQYF
TRBJ1-2 - TRBV6-1 - TGTGCCAGCAGTGTGCGCATAAACTATGGCTACACCTTC CASSVRINYGYTF
TRBJ2-3 - TRBV4-1 - TGCGCCAGCAGCCAAGTAGGATTAAACACAGATACGCAGTATTTT CASSQVGLNTDTQYF
TRBJ2-7 - TRBV5-1 - TGCGCCAGCAGCTTGACCTGGGGGGCCTACGAGCAGTACTTC CASSLTWGAYEQYF
TRBJ2-3 once TRBV30 - TGTGCCTGGAGTAAAACAGATACGCAGTATTTT CAWSKTDTQYF
TRBJ2-7 - TRBV4-1 - TGCGCCAGCAGCCAAGGAGCTACGGACACCCCCTACGAGCAGTACTTC CASSQGATDTPYEQYF
TRBJ1-2 - TRBV7-8 TRBD1 TGTGCCAGCAGCCCAGACAGGGTACGCCAGGTTGGCTACACCTTC CASSPDRVRQVGYTF
TRBJ1-1 few TRBV6-1 - TGTGCCAGCAGTGAAAGGGGAAACACTGAAGCTTTCTTT CASSERGNTEAFF
TRBJ2-5 - TRBV7-9 - TGTGCCAGCAGCTTACCCTCAGGGGTCCAAGAGACCCAGTACTTC CASSLPSGVQETQYF
TRBJ2-2 - TRBV11-2 - TGTGCCAGCAGCTTCGGAGCCACCGGGGAGCTGTTTTTT CASSFGATGELFF
TRBJ1-1 - TRBV5-1 - TGCGCCAGCAGGGCGAACACTGAAGCTTTCTTT CASRANTEAFF
TRBJ2-7 - TRBV7-9 - TGTGCCAGCAGCCCCAGATCGGGACAAATTGCCTACGAGCAGTACTTC CASSPRSGQIAYEQYF
TRBJ1-1 - TRBV6-1 - TGTGCCAGCACCTTTACAAATACTATGGAAGCTTTCTTT CASTFTNTMEAFF
TRBJ2-1 - TRBV4-3 TRBD2 TGCGCCAGCAGCCAAGTCGGGGGAGGGGACAATGAGCAGTTCTTC CASSQVGGGDNEQFF
TRBJ2-5 - TRBV5-1 - TGCGCCAGCAGCTTGGTCCAAGAGACCCAGTACTTC CASSLVQETQYF
TRBJ2-5 - TRBV29-1 TRBD1 TGCAGCGCCGAGACAGGGGGTGAGACCCAGTACTTC CSAETGGETQYF
TRBJ2-1 - TRBV25-1 - TGTGCCAGCAGTGATCTAGCTAGAGAGCAGTTCTTC CASSDLAREQFF
TRBJ2-7 - TRBV14 TRBD2 TGTGCCAGCAGCCCTCTAGCGGGAGGAACCTACGAGCAGTACTTC CASSPLAGGTYEQYF
TRBJ2-7 once TRBV21-1 - TGTGCCAGCAGCAAACTCCGGGAAACGAGCTACGAGCAGTACTTC CASSKLRETSYEQYF
TRBJ2-1 - TRBV7-2 - TGTGCCAGCAGCTCTCAGCTACCTGAGCAGTTCTTC CASSSQLPEQFF
TRBJ1-4 - TRBV2 - TGTGCCAGCAGCTTACAGGGTGTACAAGAAAAACTGTTTTTT CASSLQGVQEKLFF
TRBJ2-5 - TRBV7-9 - TGTGCCAGCAGCTTAGGGGGCAGGGCAGAGACCCAGTACTTC CASSLGGRAETQYF
TRBJ1-6 - TRBV27 TRBD1 TGTGCCAGCAGTTTAGACCCAGGGGGAAGGAATTCACCCCTCCACTTT CASSLDPGGRNSPLHF
TRBJ1-5 few TRBV5-1 - TGCGCCAGCAGCTTGGACGCAGGGCAGCCCCAGCATTTT CASSLDAGQPQHF
TRBJ1-6 - TRBV7-3 TRBD1 TGTGCCAGCAGCCGAGGACAGGCCTCACCCCTCCACTTT CASSRGQASPLHF
TRBJ1-3 - TRBV5-4 TRBD1 TGTGCCAGCAGCGCGGGACAGGGGGCGGACACCATATATTTT CASSAGQGADTIYF
TRBJ1-2 - TRBV30 - TGTGCCTGGGGGGCTAACTATGGCTACACCTTC CAWGANYGYTF
TRBJ2-4 - TRBV4-3 TRBD1 TGCGCCAGCAGTCACAGGGGCTTAAAAAACATTCAGTACTTC CASSHRGLKNIQYF
TRBJ2-1 - TRBV27 TRBD2 TGTGCCAGCAGTCCAACCGGGACTAGCGCCTACAATGAGCAGTTCTTC CASSPTGTSAYNEQFF
TRBJ2-2 - TRBV5-1 - TGCGCCAGCAGCTTGGGGACACCCTCCCGCGGGGAGCTGTTTTTT CASSLGTPSRGELFF
TRBJ2-1 - TRBV18 TRBD1 TGTGCCAGCTCACTTGGGACAGCCGACAACAATGAGCAGTTCTTC CASSLGTADNNEQFF
TRBJ1-6 - TRBV9 - TGTGCCAGCAGCGTAGAGAAGGGAACACCAAATTCACCCCTCCACTTT CASSVEKGTPNSPLHF
TRBJ2-7 - TRBV7-2 - TGTGCCAGCAGCTCCCCCATAGCTCAGAGCTCCTACGAGCAGTACTTC CASSSPIAQSSYEQYF
TRBJ1-6 - TRBV30 - TGTGCCTGGAGGGGAAGTGGGTATGGTAATTCACCCCTCCACTTT CAWRGSGYGNSPLHF
TRBJ2-7 once TRBV11-2 - TGTGCCAGCAGTTCCCCAGGGTACGAGCAGTACTTC CASSSPGYEQYF
TRBJ2-7 - TRBV7-9 - TGTGCCAGCAGCTTAGGGTTGCAGGGACTCTCCTACGAGCAGTACTTC CASSLGLQGLSYEQYF
TRBJ2-1 - TRBV6-1 TRBD1 TGTGCCAGCAGTGGCTGGACAGGTCTCGATGAGCAGTTCTTC CASSGWTGLDEQFF
TRBJ1-1 - TRBV29-1 TRBD1 TGCAGCGTGGGGAAAGGGACAGTCCAAAAGGAAGCTTTCTTT CSVGKGTVQKEAFF
TRBJ2-7 - TRBV2 - TGTGCCAGCAGTGAATTAGGTGGTCCACTCTCCTACGAGCAGTACTTC CASSELGGPLSYEQYF